This T cell receptor beta chain was observed in a study of blood T cell repertoires in COVID-19. Across the study: From the United States, Italy and Spain came samples of acute and convalescent COVID-19. In each case, the material was cDNA or gDNA derived from T cells, B-cell-depleted T cells, or PBMCs.

Trimming stripped 5 bases from V and 7 bases from J, with 20 bases between. Germline V CDR1 and CDR2: SGHNT, YENEEA. CDR3 length: 16 amino acids. Generated by immunoSEQ multiplex PCR, the TCRdb table keeps only in-frame clones and is missing some. The sample yields 350,000 to 400,000 clones, 75% to 90% seen once. The sample was peripheral blood. The source of this sequence is a woman between 55 and 75 years old with COVID-19, enrolled during active disease. This rearrangement joins TRBV11-3 to TRBJ2-2; D may be TRBD2 (7 bases). This CDR3 reads CASSLGGGGAGGELFF. CDR3 nucleotides: TGTGCCAGCAGCCTCGGTGGTGGGGGGGCTGGCGGGGAGCTGTTTTTT.